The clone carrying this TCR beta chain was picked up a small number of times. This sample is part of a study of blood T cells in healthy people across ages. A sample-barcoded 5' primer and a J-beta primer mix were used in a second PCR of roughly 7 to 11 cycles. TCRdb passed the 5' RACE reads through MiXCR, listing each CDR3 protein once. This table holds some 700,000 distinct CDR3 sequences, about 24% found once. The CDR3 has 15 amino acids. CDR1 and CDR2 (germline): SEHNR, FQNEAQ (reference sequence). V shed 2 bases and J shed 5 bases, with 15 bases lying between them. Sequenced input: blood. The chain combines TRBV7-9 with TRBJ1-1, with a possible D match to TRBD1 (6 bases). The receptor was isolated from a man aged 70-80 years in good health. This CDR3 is CASSLLGQQGTEAFF. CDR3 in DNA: TGTGCCAGCAGCTTACTGGGACAACAGGGAACTGAAGCTTTCTTT.